This TCR beta chain came from a study of glioma-infiltrating T cells after dendritic cell vaccination. Study-wide results and limits: Only a small number of patients had complete blood and tumor samples.

Clones were sequenced by immunoSEQ multiplex PCR, and TCRdb holds only the in-frame ones, with some missing. The sample shows some 87,000 clones, approximately 81% of them seen only once. To note about this clone: Its target is unknown.

Germline CDR1 is MNHEY and CDR2 is SVGAGI. V dropped 6 bases and J dropped 7; count of bases not matched to a gene: 7. This CDR3 region has 13 residues. The origin of this receptor is a human donor with glioblastoma. Sample: blood, taken before dendritic cell vaccination. This rearrangement joins TRBV6-5 to TRBJ1-2, with 8 bases identical to TRBD1. For the CDR3, the DNA is TGTGCCAGCAGCTACCAGGGGGCGGGTGGCTACACCTTC. It codes for CASSYQGAGGYTF.